This TCR beta chain comes out of a study of blood T cells in healthy people across ages. Healthy Caucasian individuals from Russia aged about 6 to 100 served as donors. A sample-barcoded 5' primer and a J-beta primer mix were used in a second PCR of about 6 to 12 cycles. With 12 random nucleotides, a template-switch adaptor tagged each individual cDNA molecule. In TCRdb, the 5' RACE reads were re-called with MiXCR into one record per CDR3 protein. The repertoire consists of about 1.4 million distinct CDR3 sequences, with almost 60% occurring once and the leading ten covering more than 6%. General study findings and limits: What prevented conclusive comparison of naive and antigen-experienced cells was that PBMCs were unsorted. Roughly linear age-related decline in beta diversity appeared, significant by age about 40.

Germline V gene lookup returns CDR1 LGHDT and CDR2 YNNKEL (reference sequence). Trimming at V came to 5 bases and at J to 4 bases, leaving 7 bases not matched to a gene. This CDR3 is 15 amino acids long. Regarding this clonotype: Its antigen is unknown.

This rearrangement joins TRBV3-1 to TRBJ2-3; TRBD2 matches at 9 bases. The sample was blood. The TCR comes from a man between 18 and 35 years old in good health. The chain's CDR3 is CASSSGTSRADTQYF. DNA of the CDR3: TGTGCCAGCAGCAGCGGGACTAGCAGAGCAGATACGCAGTATTTT.